Listed below are T cell receptor beta chains from one sample, sequenced in a study of cytomegalovirus exposure and HLA in healthy donors. Profiled with immunoSEQ multiplex PCR; TCRdb holds only in-frame clones, not every one. This table lists some 200,000 clones. The specimen was PBMCs. The receptors shown here come from a woman aged 18-29 years in good health and CMV-seropositive. The CDR3 runs from the conserved cysteine through the conserved F or W. The D gene is left open where the match is weak.

V gene,CDR3 length,D gene,J gene,CDR3 DNA,CDR3 protein
TRBV6-5,15,TRBD1,TRBJ1-3,TGTGCCAGCCGGACAGGGGGAGTCTCTGGAAACACCATATATTTT,CASRTGGVSGNTIYF
TRBV7-9,15,NA,TRBJ1-1,TGTGCCAGCAGCTTTGGTTCGGGGGGTGGTACTGAAGCTTTCTTT,CASSFGSGGGTEAFF
TRBV13,13,NA,TRBJ2-3,TGTGCCAGCAGCGGGGGCCGCACAGATACGCAGTATTTT,CASSGGRTDTQYF
TRBV6-1,12,NA,TRBJ1-1,TGTGCCACTTGGGGGGGGGCAGCTGAAGCTTTCTTT,CATWGGAAEAFF
TRBV19,14,NA,TRBJ1-1,TGTGCCAGTAGTATAGGAGGGGGGGCGACTGAAGCTTTCTTT,CASSIGGGATEAFF
TRBV5-1,17,TRBD2,TRBJ2-1,TGCGCCAGCAGCTTGCCTCAGACTAGCGGGCCTAACAATGAGCAGTTCTTC,CASSLPQTSGPNNEQFF
TRBV5-1,14,NA,TRBJ1-1,TGCGCCAGCAGCCCAACAGGGATTAACACTGAAGCTTTCTTT,CASSPTGINTEAFF
TRBV7-6,17,TRBD2,TRBJ2-2,TGTGCCAGCAGCCGGACTAGCGGGAGGGCCTTTACCGGGGAGCTGTTTTTT,CASSRTSGRAFTGELFF
TRBV6-4,13,NA,TRBJ2-7,TGTGCCAGCAGTGAGGAGCCCACCTACGAGCAGTACTTC,CASSEEPTYEQYF
TRBV2,18,TRBD2,TRBJ2-1,TGTGCCAGCAGTGAAAGGGGTAGCGGGGGGGCAAGTTTGGGTGAGCAGTTCTTC,CASSERGSGGASLGEQFF
TRBV5-4,14,NA,TRBJ1-6,TGTGCCAGCAGCTCCGGACAGCATAATTCACCCCCCCACTTT,CASSSGQHNSPPHF
TRBV19,14,TRBD1,TRBJ2-7,TGTGCCAGTAGATCGACAGGGGGCGGCTACGAGCAGTACTTC,CASRSTGGGYEQYF
TRBV5-1,13,NA,TRBJ1-2,TGCGCCAGCAGCTTCCAGGGTAATGATGGCTACACCTTC,CASSFQGNDGYTF
TRBV11-2,15,TRBD1,TRBJ2-1,TGTGCCAGCAGCTCATGGACAGGGTCGAGCAATGAGCAGTTCTTC,CASSSWTGSSNEQFF
TRBV6-5,13,TRBD1,TRBJ1-1,TGTGCCAGCAGCACCAGACAGGGTGCCGAAGCTTTCTTT,CASSTRQGAEAFF
TRBV6-6,11,NA,TRBJ2-5,TGTGCCAGCAGTTACCGGGAGACCCAGTACTTC,CASSYRETQYF
TRBV4-1,15,TRBD1,TRBJ1-4,TGCGCCAGCAGCCAGCCCGACAGGGTGGGATTAGGACTGTTTTTT,CASSQPDRVGLGLFF
TRBV14,13,NA,TRBJ1-1,TGTGCCAGCAGCCCCATGGGAGGAACTGAAGCTTTCTTT,CASSPMGGTEAFF
TRBV28,15,NA,TRBJ2-5,TGTGCCAGCAGCTCCCCAGGCAAGGGGTCAGGGACCCAGTACTTC,CASSSPGKGSGTQYF
TRBV4-1,16,NA,TRBJ1-1,TGCGCCAGCAGCCAAAGAGGAGGCAGCTTGAACACTGAAGCTTTCTTT,CASSQRGGSLNTEAFF
TRBV7-5,17,NA,TRBJ2-3,TGTGTCAGAAGCTCTAAGACTAGCGGGGGGCCCACAGATACGCAGTATTTT,CVRSSKTSGGPTDTQYF
TRBV19,13,NA,TRBJ1-1,TGTGCCAGTATAACAGGGTTGCAGACTGAAGCTTTCTTT,CASITGLQTEAFF
TRBV19,15,NA,TRBJ1-5,TGTGCCAGTAGTATACGGATCGACTCCAATCAGCCCCAGCATTTT,CASSIRIDSNQPQHF
TRBV5-1,16,TRBD2,TRBJ2-7,TGCGCCAGCAGCTTGGATCCAGCGGGAAGCCCCTACGAGCAGTACTTC,CASSLDPAGSPYEQYF
TRBV30,15,NA,TRBJ2-7,TGTGCCTGGAGGGGGCCGGTGGTGAGCTCCTACGAGCAGTACTTC,CAWRGPVVSSYEQYF
TRBV5-1,14,NA,TRBJ2-7,TGCGCCAGCAGCTTGCGGGGGGCGCCCCACGAGCAGTACTTC,CASSLRGAPHEQYF